The 30 T cell receptor beta chains presented below share a single source sample, sequenced in a study of shared clonotypes between healthy human individuals. TCRdb's copy holds only in-frame clones and misses some; the assay was immunoSEQ multiplex PCR. The table records roughly 680,000 clones, over 60% of them present only once. Sequenced material: memory CD4+ T cells sorted from blood. The subset denotes: CD45RA-negative fraction. These receptors all come from a woman aged 25 to 39 in good health.

J is TRBJ2-7 and V is TRBV30; the D is unclear. The CDR3 has 12 amino acids. The germline gives CDR1 GTSNPN, CDR2 SVGIG (reference sequence). V was clipped by 2 bases and J by 5 bases, with 10 bases between them. Written as DNA, the CDR3 is TGTGCCTGGAGTTCACGATTCCACGAGCAGTACTTC. Its protein product is CAWSSRFHEQYF.

About this clone itself: The junction departs from germline at one end; a sequencing error may be responsible. V and J are TRBV28 and TRBJ2-7; 10 bases line up with TRBD1. The germline V gene has CDR1 MDHEN and CDR2 SYDVKM. CDR3 size: 13 residues. Here the CDR3 reads CASNRDRGRLLNF. CDR3 in DNA: TGTGCCAGCAACCGGGACAGGGGAAGGCTGTTGAACTTC.

The chain employs TRBV28 and TRBJ2-6, with D uncertain. The CDR3 sequence is 15 residues long. Looked up from germline, CDR1 is MDHEN and CDR2 is SYDVKM. Trimming stripped 2 bases from V and 0 bases from J, with 5 bases between. This CDR3 is CASSLPGSGANVLTF. The CDR3, as DNA: TGTGCCAGCAGTTTACCGGGCTCTGGGGCCAACGTCCTGACTTTC.

Details on this clone: The same CDR3 can be traced to other DNA sequences in this sample. The gene calls are TRBV28 and TRBJ1-2; unclear D gene. Germline V gene data show CDR1 as MDHEN and CDR2 as SYDVKM. Trimming took off 8 bases at V and 2 bases at J, with 9 bases between the two ends. The CDR3 length is 12 residues. Written as DNA, the CDR3 is TGTGCCAGCTCACCGGGCAACTATGGCTACACCTTC. It codes for CASSPGNYGYTF.

V usage is TRBV6-1 and J usage is TRBJ2-3; D ambiguous. The ends were cut back, 0 bases at V and 6 bases at J, with 10 bases in the middle. The CDR3 has 14 residues. Germline CDR1 reads MNHNS; CDR2 reads SASEGT. The CDR3 loop is CASSEAPFFDTQYF. DNA for the CDR3: TGTGCCAGCAGTGAAGCCCCATTTTTCGATACGCAGTATTTT.

Only a few counts were recorded for this clone. This chain connects TRBV7-2 to TRBJ2-4; D possibly uses TRBD1 or TRBD2 (5 bases each). Germline CDR1 and CDR2: SGHTA and FQGNSA. V was trimmed by 5 bases and J by 7 bases, leaving 15 bases between them. There are 14 residues in the CDR3. The CDR3 spells CASSPKGPPNIQYF. Here the CDR3 DNA reads TGTGCCAGCAGCCCCAAGGGACCACCCAACATTCAGTACTTC.

The V and J genes are TRBV6-1 and TRBJ1-2; D possibly corresponds to TRBD1 (6 bases). Germline lookup yields CDR1 MNHNS and CDR2 SASEGT. Trimming shortened V by 7 bases and J by 6 bases, and 21 bases separated the two germline ends. The CDR3 is 15 residues long. The CDR3 here is CASNTLFEGVHGYTF. CDR3 nucleotide sequence: TGTGCCAGCAATACACTCTTTGAGGGGGTTCATGGCTACACCTTC.

This clone was seen many times. V gene TRBV5-1 combines with J gene TRBJ2-1; D remains unclear. V lost 1 base to trimming and J lost 0 bases, with 8 bases between them. From germline, CDR1 is SGHRS and CDR2 YFSETQ. The CDR3 runs to 15 residues. CDR3 DNA: TGCGCCAGCAGCTTGTGGCGTAACTCCTACAATGAGCAGTTCTTC. This codes for CASSLWRNSYNEQFF. Full variable domain (outside the CDR3, taken from reference TRBV5-1 and TRBJ2-1): KAGVTQTPRYLIKTRGQQVTLSCSPISGHRSVSWYQQTPGQGLQFLFEYFSETQRNKGNFPGRFSGRQFSNSRSEMNVSTLELGDSALYLCASSLWRNSYNEQFFGPGTRLTVL.

V is TRBV7-6 and J is TRBJ2-7; D may correspond to TRBD1 or TRBD2 (5 bases each). CDR1 is SGHVS, CDR2 FNYEAQ, per germline. The V and J ends lost 4 bases and 3 bases respectively, with 19 bases between them. CDR3 length: 16 residues. Written as DNA, the CDR3 is TGTGCCAGCAGCTCCCCCGCCGGGACCAAATTCTACGAGCAGTACTTC. Its protein product is CASSSPAGTKFYEQYF. The variable domain in full, with the rest retrieved from reference TRBV7-6 and TRBJ2-7, is GAGVSQSPRYKVTKRGQDVALRCDPISGHVSLYWYRQALGQGPEFLTYFNYEAQQDKSGLPNDRFSAERPEGSISTLTIQRTEQRDSAMYRCASSSPAGTKFYEQYFGPGTRLTVT.

V and J are TRBV7-3 and TRBJ2-2; weak D call: TRBD1 (6 bases). Germline CDR1 reads SGHTA; CDR2 reads FQGTGA. Trimming stripped 5 bases from V and 8 bases from J, with 12 bases between. This CDR3 comprises 13 residues. The CDR3 spells CASSTQGTGELFF. The DNA of the CDR3 is TGTGCCAGCAGCACTCAGGGGACGGGGGAGCTGTTTTTT.

The chain links TRBV2 to TRBJ1-4; 9 bases align to TRBD1. CDR3 size: 16 residues. V lost 5 bases to trimming and J lost 6 bases; unmatched junction nucleotides: 10. Germline-derived CDR1 and CDR2 are SNHLY and FYNNEI. In DNA, the CDR3 is TGTGCCAGCAGTTCGGACAGGGGTAACAAAGATGAAAAACTGTTTTTT. It is translated as CASSSDRGNKDEKLFF.

The DNA for the CDR3 is TGCACCAGCAGCCGTTTGTTGAACACCGGGGAGCTGTTTTTT. It translates to CTSSRLLNTGELFF. The V gene is TRBV1, the J gene TRBJ2-2. TRBV1 constitutes a pseudogene. This CDR3 has 14 amino acids.

The table lists this clone with many counts. The chain links TRBV1 to TRBJ2-5; the table's D call of TRBD1 was not tested on the DNA. TRBV1 corresponds to a pseudogene. The CDR3 totals 18 residues. The CDR3 loop is CTSSQDRLSVGVKETQYF. The CDR3, as DNA: TGCACCAGCAGCCAAGATCGGTTGAGTGTAGGGGTCAAGGAGACCCAGTACTTC.

The chain uses TRBV20-1 and TRBJ2-5; D not resolved. Germline-derived CDR1 and CDR2 are DFQATT and SNEGSKA (reference sequence). The CDR3 spans 11 residues. Between the trimmed V and J ends, which lost 3 bases and 9 bases, there was a span of 11 bases. The CDR3 spells CSASETTAQYF. Written as DNA, the CDR3 is TGCAGTGCTAGCGAGACAACGGCCCAGTACTTC.

This clone was observed many times. This sequence joins TRBV19 and TRBJ2-5; the match to TRBD2 covers 7 bases. CDR1 is LNHDA and CDR2 is SQIVND in the germline V gene (reference sequence). Germline trimming cut 4 bases from V and 2 bases from J; bases unmatched to any gene: 7. The CDR3 loop spans 15 amino acids. The CDR3 nucleotides are TGTGCCAGTAGTACTCTAGCGGTTTCTCAAGAGACCCAGTACTTC. Amino acid sequence: CASSTLAVSQETQYF.

The gene calls are TRBV10-3 and TRBJ2-7, with TRBD2 matching over 13 bases. CDR1 is ENHRY and CDR2 is SYGVKD in the germline V gene. V lost 6 bases, J lost 4 bases, and 3 bases stayed unmatched. The CDR3 covers 14 residues. As DNA, the CDR3 is TGTGCCATCAGGAGACTAGCGGGAGGTTACGAGCAGTACTTC. Residues: CAIRRLAGGYEQYF.

This chain uses TRBV28 with TRBJ2-7, with 9 bases lining up with TRBD1. This CDR3 comprises 13 residues. J gave up 2 bases and V 9 bases, and 5 bases lay outside the gene matches. Germline V gene data show CDR1 as MDHEN and CDR2 as SYDVKM. CDR3 sequence reads: CASKGDRAYEQYF. The CDR3 coding sequence is TGTGCCAGTAAGGGGGACAGGGCCTACGAGCAGTACTTC.

As regards this clone: This sample also contains other DNA sequences that code for the same CDR3. The chain joins TRBV29-1 to TRBJ1-1, with TRBD1 as a possible D gene (5 bases). Per the germline V gene, CDR1 is SQVTM and CDR2 is ANQGSEA. The CDR3 length is 12 residues. Trimming took 1 base from V and 5 from J, leaving 8 bases between them. The CDR3 loop reads CSVEGGGTEAFF. CDR3 nucleotide sequence: TGCAGCGTTGAAGGGGGGGGGACTGAAGCTTTCTTT. Combining the CDR3 with reference TRBV29-1 and TRBJ1-1 gives the whole variable domain SAVISQKPSRDICQRGTSLTIQCQVDSQVTMMFWYRQQPGQSLTLIATANQGSEATYESGFVIDKFPISRPNLTFSTLTVSNMSPEDSSIYLCSVEGGGTEAFFGQGTRLTVV.

The CDR3 here is CASSSPTSEDGETQYF. CDR3 nucleotides: TGTGCCAGCAGTTCCCCGACTAGCGAAGACGGAGAGACCCAGTACTTC. The genes are TRBV27 and TRBJ2-5, with 8 bases identical to TRBD2. CDR1 MNHEY and CDR2 SMNVEV come from the germline V gene (reference sequence). V lost 4 bases to trimming and J lost 4 bases; unmatched junction nucleotides: 11. This CDR3 is built from 16 residues.

The CDR3 here is CASSEGLAAYNEQFF. CDR3 coding DNA: TGTGCCAGCAGTGAGGGACTAGCGGCCTACAATGAGCAGTTCTTC. The V gene is TRBV6-6, the J gene TRBJ2-1; 11 bases align to TRBD2. The CDR3 spans 15 residues. Germline V CDR1 and CDR2: MNHNY, SVGAGI (reference sequence). Germline trimming cut 5 bases from V and 2 bases from J; bases unmatched to any gene: 2.

This sequence joins TRBV5-1 and TRBJ2-2; TRBD1 aligns across 7 bases. The junction had 6 bases not matched to a gene; V was cut back by 0 bases and J by 4 bases. CDR3 length equals 16 residues. The V gene's germline CDR1 is SGHRS and CDR2 YFSETQ. CDR3: CASSLAEAGGTGELFF. The CDR3 DNA follows: TGCGCCAGCAGCTTGGCCGAGGCAGGGGGCACCGGGGAGCTGTTTTTT.

The CDR3 region is CASSFRDRTTGELFF. CDR3 coding DNA: TGCGCCAGCAGCTTCCGGGACAGGACCACCGGGGAGCTGTTTTTT. The rearrangement uses TRBV5-1 and TRBJ2-2; 8 bases line up with TRBD1. This CDR3 is built from 15 residues. Germline assignment: CDR1 SGHRS and CDR2 YFSETQ. V dropped 2 bases and J dropped 4; count of bases not matched to a gene: 4.

This clone was seen a handful of times. This sample also contains other DNA sequences that code for the same CDR3. The V and J genes are TRBV5-1 and TRBJ2-1; D is undetermined. The germline V and J ends were trimmed by 4 bases and 0 bases, with 8 bases remaining between them. From germline, CDR1 is SGHRS and CDR2 YFSETQ. The CDR3 sequence is 14 residues long. The chain's CDR3 is CASSVSSSYNEQFF. CDR3 bases: TGCGCCAGCAGCGTATCCAGCTCCTACAATGAGCAGTTCTTC.

V gene TRBV10-3 combines with J gene TRBJ2-1, with TRBD1 identical over 9 bases. In germline, CDR1 is ENHRY, CDR2 SYGVKD. Trimming removed 2 bases from V and 5 bases from J; junction bases left unmatched: 10. The CDR3 loop spans 17 amino acids. CDR3 DNA sequence: TGTGCCATCAGTGAGGGGCCGGGACAGGGTGGGGACAATGAGCAGTTCTTC. Its translation is CAISEGPGQGGDNEQFF.

The CDR3 loop reads CASSLAVGNNEQFF. DNA for the CDR3: TGCGCCAGCAGCTTGGCCGTGGGGAACAATGAGCAGTTCTTC. The rearrangement joins TRBV5-1 to TRBJ2-1; D remains unclear. V was trimmed by 0 bases and J by 5 bases, leaving 9 bases between them. This CDR3 region has 14 residues. Germline values: CDR1 SGHRS, CDR2 YFSETQ.

As to this clone: Other DNA sequences in the same sample also yield this CDR3. The V and J genes are TRBV28 and TRBJ2-7, with unresolved D. Germline V gene data show CDR1 as MDHEN and CDR2 as SYDVKM. This CDR3 is 11 amino acids long. V was trimmed by 5 bases and J by 3 bases, leaving 5 bases between them. CDR3 DNA: TGTGCCAGCAGTCTACGCTACGAGCAGTACTTC. It encodes CASSLRYEQYF.

In this sample, this clone turned up many times. V gene TRBV2 combines with J gene TRBJ1-2; 9 bases align to TRBD1. Germline V gene sequence: CDR1 SNHLY, CDR2 FYNNEI. The junction had 13 bases not matched to a gene; V was cut back by 8 bases and J by 6 bases. The CDR3 has 15 amino acids. The CDR3 DNA is TGTGCCAGCTCGAAAACAGTACAGGGGGCTGATGGCTACACCTTC. It encodes CASSKTVQGADGYTF.

The table lists this clone with a count of one. The chain combines TRBV5-1 with TRBJ1-3; D uncertain. The CDR3 spans 14 residues. V shed 7 bases and J shed 9 bases, with 20 bases lying between them. Per germline, CDR1 SGHRS and CDR2 YFSETQ. The CDR3 reads CASSAEGGHATIYF. CDR3 sequence (DNA): TGCGCCAGCTCCGCGGAAGGAGGGCATGCCACCATATATTTT.

V usage is TRBV6-1 and J usage is TRBJ2-2, with D unclear. V lost 3 bases to trimming and J lost 7 bases, with 15 bases between them. The CDR3 is 15 residues long. Germline loops: CDR1 MNHNS, CDR2 SASEGT. The CDR3 reads CASSDRAWGIGELFF. CDR3 sequence (DNA): TGTGCCAGCAGTGACCGGGCCTGGGGAATCGGGGAGCTGTTTTTT.

This clone was seen a few times. The chain couples TRBV28 to TRBJ1-1; 7 positions match TRBD1. CDR1 and CDR2 from the germline V gene are MDHEN and SYDVKM. The CDR3 extends over 14 amino acids. Trimming cost V 5 bases and J 4 bases; bases outside gene matches: 7. The CDR3 sequence is CASSHLRGITEAFF. CDR3 DNA sequence: TGTGCCAGCAGTCACCTCAGGGGGATCACTGAAGCTTTCTTT.